This T cell receptor beta chain is from a study of cytomegalovirus exposure and HLA in healthy donors. Findings of the study overall: Later on, an analysis found that several of the most significant clusters appeared to be linked to common viral pathogens, which included parvovirus B19.

As to this clone: Its antigen is undetermined.

The ends lost 5 bases at V and 3 bases at J; junction bases unmatched: 3. Germline assignment: CDR1 SSHAT and CDR2 FNYEAQ (reference sequence). The CDR3 has 15 residues. In the PCR, 60 Vbeta and 13 Jbeta primers were used. Authors' analysis steps: About 11 million of the roughly 80 million unique TCR beta chains counted in a later analysis were shared. Using immunoSEQ multiplex PCR, the repertoire was profiled, and TCRdb retains in-frame clones only, with some absent. The DNA was the basis for D and trimming; V, J and clone size are from that table. The table records 130,000 to 150,000 clones, 79% of them present only once.

This sequence was found in a woman in her forties in good health and CMV-seropositive. J is TRBJ2-3 and V is TRBV7-7, with 12 bases fitting TRBD2. Source material: PBMCs. The CDR3 region is CASSKLAGGTDTQYF. CDR3 sequence (DNA): TGTGCCAGCAGCAAACTAGCGGGGGGTACAGATACGCAGTATTTT.